This is a list of T cell receptor beta chains from one sample in a study of shared clonotypes between healthy human individuals. Clones were sequenced by immunoSEQ multiplex PCR, and TCRdb holds only the in-frame ones, with some missing. The sample records some 1,900,000 clones, about 95% being singletons. The material sequenced was naive CD8+ T cells sorted from blood. Receptor source: a man in his late teens or twenties in good health. Each CDR3 is given with its conserved first and last residue. A D gene is named only where the DNA matches it firmly. Clone size appears in some rows only: once, few, many, or a class for an expanded clone.

-	TRBJ1-1	TRBV7-8	once	CASSLVQVGGEGTEAFF	TGTGCCAGCAGCTTAGTTCAGGTGGGGGGAGAAGGAACTGAAGCTTTCTTT
TRBD1	TRBJ2-1	TRBV5-6	-	CASSLWTGSGEQFF	TGTGCCAGCAGCTTGTGGACAGGTAGTGGTGAGCAGTTCTTC
TRBD1	TRBJ2-3	TRBV27	-	CASSFWQGAKDTQYF	TGTGCCAGCAGTTTCTGGCAGGGGGCGAAAGATACGCAGTATTTT
TRBD1	TRBJ2-7	TRBV28	-	CASRRRDRDEKAYEQYF	TGTGCCAGCAGGCGAAGGGACAGGGACGAAAAGGCCTACGAGCAGTACTTC
TRBD1	TRBJ1-2	TRBV30	-	CAGPTGNGYTF	TGTGCCGGCCCGACAGGGAATGGCTACACCTTC
TRBD2	TRBJ2-7	TRBV25-1	-	CASSASGLAYEQYF	TGTGCCAGCAGTGCGTCCGGACTAGCCTACGAGCAGTACTTC
TRBD1	TRBJ2-7	TRBV9	-	CASSGRQGGSEQYF	TGTGCCAGCAGCGGGCGACAGGGGGGATCCGAGCAGTACTTC
-	TRBJ2-2	TRBV6-1	-	CASSDLARSATGELFF	TGTGCCAGCAGTGACCTTGCTAGGTCGGCCACCGGGGAGCTGTTTTTT
-	TRBJ2-5	TRBV4-1	-	CASSHPPRGAQYF	TGCGCCAGCAGCCATCCCCCGAGGGGGGCCCAGTACTTC
-	TRBJ2-1	TRBV7-9	-	CASSFGAGEQFF	TGTGCCAGCAGCTTCGGAGCGGGCGAGCAGTTCTTC
-	TRBJ1-3	TRBV4-1	few	CASSQDMIGNTIYF	TGCGCCAGCAGCCAAGATATGATCGGAAACACCATATATTTT
-	TRBJ2-2	TRBV12-5	-	CASGSGGPDTGELFF	TGTGCTAGTGGTTCAGGGGGGCCTGACACCGGGGAGCTGTTTTTT
-	TRBJ1-6	TRBV5-6	-	CASSLGGLNSPLHF	TGTGCCAGCAGCTTGGGGGGGCTTAATTCACCCCTCCACTTT
-	TRBJ1-4	TRBV19	-	CASSTYSGLNEKLFF	TGTGCCAGTAGTACTTACAGCGGTCTTAATGAAAAACTGTTTTTT
-	TRBJ2-4	TRBV4-1	-	CASSQRDTDLAKNIQYF	TGCGCCAGCAGCCAGCGGGACACGGATTTAGCCAAAAACATTCAGTACTTC
TRBD1	TRBJ1-4	TRBV9	-	CASSVGGGGDEKLFF	TGTGCCAGCAGCGTAGGAGGGGGCGGCGATGAAAAACTGTTTTTT
TRBD2	TRBJ2-7	TRBV5-1	-	CASSFRSSGDSYEQYF	TGCGCCAGCAGCTTCCGGTCTAGCGGGGACTCCTACGAGCAGTACTTC
-	TRBJ2-7	TRBV11-3	-	CASSLRNHEQYF	TGTGCCAGCAGCTTAAGGAACCACGAGCAGTACTTC
-	TRBJ1-2	TRBV14	-	CASSPTGSYGYTF	TGTGCCAGCAGCCCCACAGGTAGTTATGGCTACACCTTC
-	TRBJ2-7	TRBV27	-	CASSGGQFYEQYF	TGTGCCAGCAGTGGCGGACAGTTCTACGAGCAGTACTTC
-	TRBJ2-7	TRBV6-1	-	CASSEAGGYRDLYYEQYF	TGTGCCAGCAGTGAAGCTGGAGGTTACAGGGACCTTTACTACGAGCAGTACTTC
-	TRBJ1-1	TRBV7-9	-	CASSSLTVVTEAFF	TGTGCCAGCAGCTCTCTGACAGTTGTGACTGAAGCTTTCTTT
-	TRBJ1-6	TRBV2	-	CASSAPDVDHNSPLHF	TGTGCCAGCAGTGCTCCGGACGTAGATCATAATTCACCCCTCCACTTT
TRBD1	TRBJ2-5	TRBV15	-	CATSRGRGRGREETQYF	TGTGCCACCAGCAGAGGCAGGGGAAGGGGGCGCGAAGAGACCCAGTACTTC
-	TRBJ2-3	TRBV7-8	-	CASSLAVSTDTQYF	TGTGCCAGCAGTTTAGCGGTGAGCACAGATACGCAGTATTTT
-	TRBJ1-5	TRBV10-1	-	CASSATESQPQHF	TGCGCCAGCAGTGCGACAGAGAGTCAGCCCCAGCATTTT
TRBD2	TRBJ2-3	TRBV2	-	CASRTPGLDSTDTQYF	TGTGCCAGCAGAACCCCTGGACTAGACAGCACAGATACGCAGTATTTT